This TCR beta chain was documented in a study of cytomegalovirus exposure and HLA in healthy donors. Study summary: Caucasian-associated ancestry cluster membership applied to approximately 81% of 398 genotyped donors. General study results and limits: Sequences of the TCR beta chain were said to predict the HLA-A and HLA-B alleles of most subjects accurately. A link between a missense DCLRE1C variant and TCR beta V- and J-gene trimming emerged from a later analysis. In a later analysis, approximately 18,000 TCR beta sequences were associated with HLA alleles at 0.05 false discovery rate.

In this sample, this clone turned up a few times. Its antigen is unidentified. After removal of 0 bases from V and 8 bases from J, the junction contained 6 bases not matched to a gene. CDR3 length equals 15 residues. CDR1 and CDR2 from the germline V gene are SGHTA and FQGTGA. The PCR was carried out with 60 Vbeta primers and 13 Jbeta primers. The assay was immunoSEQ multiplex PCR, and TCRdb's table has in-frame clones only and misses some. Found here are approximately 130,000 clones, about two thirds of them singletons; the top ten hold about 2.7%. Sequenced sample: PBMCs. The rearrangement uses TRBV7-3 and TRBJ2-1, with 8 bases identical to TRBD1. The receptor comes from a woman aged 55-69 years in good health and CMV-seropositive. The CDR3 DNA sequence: TGTGCCAGCAGCTTAACGGGTGCAGGGGGCGATGAGCAGTTCTTC. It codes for CASSLTGAGGDEQFF.